These T cell receptor beta chains were read from a single sample in a study of blood T cell repertoires in COVID-19. Profiling relied on immunoSEQ multiplex PCR, and the TCRdb table lists in-frame clones only, not all of them. The data hold about 100,000 clones, with less than 85% observed a single time. Specimen: peripheral blood. The receptors shown here come from a woman aged 40 to 55 with acute or convalescent COVID-19. Both conserved end residues are part of each CDR3. D genes are given only for firm matches. Size values are once, few and many counts, or a class for expanded clones, and some rows have none.

CDR3aa,CDR3nt,v_gene,j_gene,abundance,d_gene
CASSFLVSGNTIYF,TGTGCCAGCAGTTTTCTCGTCTCTGGAAACACCATATATTTT,TRBV28,TRBJ1-3,few,NA
CASSLRNTGELFF,TGTGCCAGCAGTTTACGGAACACCGGGGAGCTGTTTTTT,TRBV28,TRBJ2-2,few,NA
CASSEGVTGIYGYTF,TGTGCCAGCAGTGAAGGCGTTACAGGGATCTATGGCTACACCTTC,TRBV6-1,TRBJ1-2,once,NA
CASSFRTGGGTEAFF,TGTGCCAGCAGCTTCAGGACAGGGGGAGGAACTGAAGCTTTCTTT,TRBV7-9,TRBJ1-1,NA,TRBD1
CASSVNEDSTEAFF,TGTGCCAGCAGTGTAAATGAGGACAGCACTGAAGCTTTCTTT,TRBV27,TRBJ1-1,NA,NA
CASSQSKLHRGTIYF,TGTGCCAGCAGCCAATCTAAATTACACAGGGGGACCATATATTTT,TRBV3-1/TRBV3-2,TRBJ1-3,NA,TRBD1
CAISDNRGGMETQYF,TGTGCCATCAGTGATAACCGGGGGGGGATGGAGACCCAGTACTTC,TRBV10-3,TRBJ2-5,NA,TRBD2
CASSQHDRGDDEQYF,TGCGCCAGCAGCCAACATGACAGGGGCGACGACGAGCAGTACTTC,TRBV4-3,TRBJ2-7,once,TRBD1
CASSVSPGTSTDTQYF,TGTGCCAGCAGCGTTAGTCCGGGAACTAGCACAGATACGCAGTATTTT,TRBV9,TRBJ2-3,NA,NA
CASSQGGSLGTDTQYF,TGCGCCAGCAGCCAAGGGGGCAGCCTTGGGACAGATACGCAGTATTTT,TRBV4-3,TRBJ2-3,NA,NA
CASSYGSGGANEQFF,TGTGCCAGCAGTTACGGTAGCGGGGGGGCGAATGAGCAGTTCTTC,TRBV6-2/TRBV6-3,TRBJ2-1,NA,TRBD2
CASRHSGEWGTGELFF,TGTGCCAGCAGACATTCAGGGGAGTGGGGCACCGGGGAGCTGTTTTTT,TRBV28,TRBJ2-2,NA,NA
CASSASGGARETQYF,TGTGCCAGTAGTGCTAGCGGGGGGGCGCGAGAGACCCAGTACTTC,TRBV19,TRBJ2-5,NA,TRBD2
CASSPDMADEQYF,TGTGCCAGCAGCCCGGACATGGCGGACGAGCAGTACTTC,TRBV2,TRBJ2-7,NA,NA
CASWAGGKRYF,TGTGCCAGCTGGGCAGGGGGAAAACGGTACTTC,TRBV6-5,TRBJ2-7,once,TRBD1
CASSPSDPAAVSTDTQYF,TGCGCCAGCAGTCCCTCCGACCCCGCGGCAGTTAGCACAGATACGCAGTATTTT,TRBV4-3,TRBJ2-3,NA,NA
CARSDFYNEQFF,TGTGCCAGATCGGACTTCTACAATGAGCAGTTCTTC,TRBV6-4,TRBJ2-1,NA,NA
CASRRGTGVSYGYTF,TGTGCCAGCAGGCGGGGGACAGGGGTTAGCTATGGCTACACCTTC,TRBV7-2,TRBJ1-2,NA,TRBD1
CASSRYGTGGSYEQYF,TGTGCCAGCAGCAGATACGGGACAGGGGGCTCCTACGAGCAGTACTTC,TRBV7-2,TRBJ2-7,NA,TRBD1
CASSPSGSSYEQYF,TGTGCCAGCAGCCCCTCGGGGAGCTCCTACGAGCAGTACTTC,TRBV9,TRBJ2-7,NA,NA
CASSEDGSGGARTDTQYF,TGCGCCAGCAGTGAGGATGGTAGCGGGGGGGCCAGGACAGATACGCAGTATTTT,TRBV10-2,TRBJ2-3,once,TRBD2
CASSLAEAFGNTEAFF,TGTGCCAGCAGCTTAGCGGAGGCATTTGGGAACACTGAAGCTTTCTTT,TRBV7-8,TRBJ1-1,few,NA
CASTIGVGGTEAFF,TGTGCCAGCACCATAGGGGTGGGAGGCACTGAAGCTTTCTTT,TRBV13,TRBJ1-1,NA,NA
CASSSGQAGTEAFF,TGTGCCAGCAGCTCCGGACAGGCGGGCACTGAAGCTTTCTTT,TRBV7-3,TRBJ1-1,NA,TRBD1
CASSFRDKLATQYF,TGCGCCAGCAGCTTCCGGGACAAATTAGCTACGCAGTATTTT,TRBV5-1,TRBJ2-3,few,NA
CASRFKASGGLTISTDTQYF,TGTGCCAGCAGGTTTAAGGCTAGCGGGGGACTCACGATTTCTACAGATACGCAGTATTTT,TRBV27,TRBJ2-3,NA,TRBD2
CASSPTPSGGAGEQYF,TGTGCCAGCAGTCCCACCCCTAGCGGGGGGGCTGGAGAGCAGTACTTC,TRBV2,TRBJ2-7,NA,TRBD2
CASSSGLAGSTDTQYF,TGTGCCAGCAGTTCGGGACTAGCGGGGAGCACAGATACGCAGTATTTT,TRBV28,TRBJ2-3,NA,TRBD2
CATSRVGAPQETQYF,TGTGCCACCAGCAGAGTGGGGGCGCCCCAAGAGACCCAGTACTTC,TRBV15,TRBJ2-5,NA,NA
CASSQRPGGYTGELFF,TGCGCCAGCAGCCAACGGCCAGGGGGCTACACCGGGGAGCTGTTTTTT,TRBV4-3,TRBJ2-2,NA,TRBD1
CSDVREANYGYTF,TGCAGCGATGTCAGGGAAGCTAACTATGGCTACACCTTC,TRBV29-1,TRBJ1-2,NA,NA
CASSDRGPQHF,TGCGCCAGCAGTGATCGGGGTCCCCAGCATTTT,TRBV10-2,TRBJ1-5,NA,NA
CASTLGLAERETQYF,TGTGCCAGCACCCTGGGACTAGCGGAGCGAGAGACCCAGTACTTC,TRBV9,TRBJ2-5,NA,TRBD2
CASSLTLTGENGYTF,TGTGCCAGCAGCTTAACGTTAACAGGGGAAAATGGCTACACCTTC,TRBV7-2,TRBJ1-2,once,TRBD1
CASSLVSGSNNEQFF,TGCGCCAGCAGCTTGGTCTCAGGGTCGAACAATGAGCAGTTCTTC,TRBV5-1,TRBJ2-1,NA,NA
CASSLDRVADTQYF,TGCGCCAGCAGCTTAGACAGGGTGGCAGATACGCAGTATTTT,TRBV5-1,TRBJ2-3,NA,TRBD1
CASSRDIEQFF,TGTGCCAGCAGCCGGGACATTGAGCAGTTCTTC,TRBV7-9,TRBJ2-1,NA,NA
CASSWGRGETQYF,TGTGCCAGCAGTTGGGGCAGGGGAGAGACCCAGTACTTC,TRBV6-2/TRBV6-3,TRBJ2-5,NA,NA
CASEVFITSGQAAAGELFF,TGTGCCAGCGAAGTTTTTATTACTAGCGGGCAGGCCGCAGCCGGGGAGCTGTTTTTT,TRBV6-4,TRBJ2-2,NA,TRBD2
CATTDTGNTEAFF,TGTGCCACCACGGACACAGGTAACACTGAAGCTTTCTTT,TRBV24-1,TRBJ1-1,NA,NA
CATSREGGTGGVRQPQHF,TGTGCCACCAGCAGAGAAGGGGGGACAGGGGGCGTCAGGCAGCCCCAGCATTTT,TRBV15,TRBJ1-5,NA,TRBD1
CASSLGGGLNEQFF,TGCGCCAGCAGCTTGGGGGGAGGATTGAATGAGCAGTTCTTC,TRBV5-1,TRBJ2-1,NA,NA
CAWTRLAGGRTGELFF,TGTGCCTGGACCAGACTAGCGGGGGGCCGGACCGGGGAGCTGTTTTTT,TRBV30,TRBJ2-2,NA,TRBD2
CASSNGGQLNSPLHF,TGTGCCAGTAGTAATGGGGGACAGCTTAATTCACCCCTCCACTTT,TRBV19,TRBJ1-6,NA,TRBD1
CASSRSDRGFNSPLHF,TGTGCCAGCAGCCGATCGGACAGGGGGTTTAATTCACCCCTCCACTTT,TRBV3-1/TRBV3-2,TRBJ1-6,NA,TRBD1
CASSKPGDLNEQFF,TGTGCCAGCAGCAAACCAGGGGACCTCAATGAGCAGTTCTTC,TRBV21-1,TRBJ2-1,NA,NA
CASMDRFYEQYF,TGTGCCAGTATGGACAGGTTCTACGAGCAGTACTTC,TRBV19,TRBJ2-7,NA,TRBD1
CASSLGTGNAEAFF,TGCGCCAGCAGCTTGGGGACCGGGAACGCTGAAGCTTTCTTT,TRBV5-1,TRBJ1-1,NA,NA
CASSTGSDQPQHF,TGTGCCAGTAGTACAGGGTCGGATCAGCCCCAGCATTTT,TRBV19,TRBJ1-5,few,NA
CASSQDSAGGVTDTQYF,TGCGCCAGCAGCCAAGATTCGGCGGGGGGCGTCACAGATACGCAGTATTTT,TRBV4-1,TRBJ2-3,NA,TRBD2
CASSSSPGTDRYGYTF,TGTGCCAGCAGCTCATCCCCCGGGACAGACCGCTATGGCTACACCTTC,TRBV7-3,TRBJ1-2,NA,TRBD1
CASRWTGYEQYF,TGCGCCAGCAGGTGGACAGGGTACGAGCAGTACTTC,TRBV23-1,TRBJ2-7,NA,TRBD1
CASSAAGQSYEQYF,TGTGCCAGCAGCGCCGCCGGACAGAGCTACGAGCAGTACTTC,TRBV9,TRBJ2-7,NA,NA